This T cell receptor (beta chain) was recovered during a study of shared clonotypes between healthy human individuals. Study background: The study drew on two women and a few men aged 18 to 49 as donors. General study points: Genetic and exposure-history diversity was limited by the small donor number. Clonotype sharing among donors, it was expected, would be affected by sequencing depth.

The germline CDR1 and CDR2 sequences are SGDLS and YYNGEE. The CDR3 totals 15 residues. V gave up 1 base and J gave up 5 bases, with 16 bases separating them. To note about this clone: Its specificity is unknown.

This table comes from immunoSEQ multiplex PCR, and its TCRdb copy is limited to in-frame clones, with some not included. The sample holds 1,500,000 or so clones, 98% to 99% seen once. The sequenced material came from naive CD4+ T cells sorted from blood. The subset denotes: CD45RA+ positively selected. The clonotype comes from a man aged 25-40 years in good health. The chain couples TRBV9 to TRBJ2-7; no clear D gene. The CDR3 here is CASSVRGWSEDEQYF. The CDR3 DNA sequence: TGTGCCAGCAGCGTACGTGGGTGGAGCGAGGACGAGCAGTACTTC.